Below are 18 T cell receptor beta chains sequenced from a single sample in a study of blood T cell repertoires in COVID-19. Libraries were prepared by immunoSEQ multiplex PCR; TCRdb keeps only in-frame clonotypes and omits some of them. There are around 250,000 clones in the sample; 85% occur only once, and about 5.1% lies in the top ten. Sequenced material: peripheral blood. All receptors derive from a man between 50 and 59 years old with active or convalescent COVID-19.

This clone came up once. The chain recombines TRBV4-1 with TRBJ2-3, with 9 bases fitting TRBD2. There are 18 residues in the CDR3. Germline V lookup: CDR1 MGHRA, CDR2 YSYEKL. With V trimmed by 0 bases and J by 4 bases, 11 bases remained unmatched. CDR3 coding DNA: TGCGCCAGCAGCCAAGATGATGGCGGGAGGGTGGCGGCAGATACGCAGTATTTT. This sequence encodes CASSQDDGGRVAADTQYF.

The chain has TRBV6-5 and TRBJ1-2, with TRBD1 matching 8 bases. This CDR3 has 15 amino acids. Trimming at V came to 6 bases and at J to 4 bases, leaving 10 bases not matched to a gene. Germline V CDR1 and CDR2: MNHEY, SVGAGI. This chain's CDR3 is CASSRRTGFTYGYTF. CDR3 bases: TGTGCCAGCAGCCGTCGGACAGGGTTCACCTATGGCTACACCTTC.

This chain links TRBV20-1 with TRBJ2-7; D remains unclear. The CDR3 is 12 residues long. Germline V gene sequence: CDR1 DFQATT, CDR2 SNEGSKA (reference sequence). Between the trimmed V and J ends, which lost 3 bases and 2 bases, there was a span of 8 bases. The CDR3 reads CSASGLTYEQYF. CDR3 sequence (DNA): TGCAGTGCTAGTGGGCTTACCTACGAGCAGTACTTC.

The genes are TRBV5-1 and TRBJ2-7, with TRBD2 as a possible D gene (5 bases). Trimming took off 0 bases at V and 2 bases at J, with 15 bases between the two ends. CDR1 SGHRS and CDR2 YFSETQ come from the germline V gene. The CDR3 has 16 residues. CDR3 DNA: TGCGCCAGCAGCTTGGGTTCTCGGACTCGACCCTACGAGCAGTACTTC. It encodes CASSLGSRTRPYEQYF.

The chain has TRBV19 and TRBJ2-1; tentative D call: TRBD2 (5 bases). CDR1 is LNHDA and CDR2 is SQIVND in the germline V gene (reference sequence). The CDR3 length is 14 residues. V was shortened by 3 bases and J by 6 bases, with 12 bases between the two germline ends. CDR3 residues: CASSIGYEGNEQFF. The CDR3 coding sequence is TGTGCCAGTAGTATTGGGTACGAGGGCAATGAGCAGTTCTTC.

The V call is TRBV27, the J call TRBJ1-2; D uncertain. This CDR3 region has 15 residues. In germline, CDR1 is MNHEY, CDR2 SMNVEV (reference sequence). The ends were cut back, 6 bases at V and 4 bases at J, with 18 bases in the middle. The CDR3 bases are TGTGCCAGCAGCATAGCTCCGGGTAGGAGCTATGGCTACACCTTC. As protein: CASSIAPGRSYGYTF.

The V call is TRBV7-9, the J call TRBJ1-3; maybe TRBD1 (5 bases). Trimming took off 2 bases at V and 4 bases at J, with 21 bases between the two ends. The germline V gene encodes CDR1 SEHNR and CDR2 FQNEAQ (reference sequence). CDR3 size: 18 residues. The CDR3 spells CASSLSPGGLKAGNTIYF. In DNA, the CDR3 is TGTGCCAGCAGCTTATCCCCCGGGGGACTGAAAGCAGGAAACACCATATATTTT.

This clone was seen only once. The rearrangement uses TRBV7-6 and TRBJ2-5, with 8 bases aligning to TRBD2. The germline V gene has CDR1 SGHVS and CDR2 FNYEAQ. CDR3 length: 15 residues. The J segment lost 5 bases and the V segment lost 0 bases, leaving 5 bases of the junction unmatched. The CDR3 is CASSLAGRGWETQYF. CDR3 DNA sequence: TGTGCCAGCAGCTTAGCCGGGAGGGGATGGGAGACCCAGTACTTC.

The chain employs TRBV4-1 and TRBJ1-5; maybe TRBD1 (5 bases). CDR1 and CDR2 (germline): MGHRA, YSYEKL. The CDR3 sequence is 14 residues long. Trimming stripped 1 base from V and 4 bases from J, with 8 bases between. This chain's CDR3 is CASSQVGGNQPQHF. CDR3 in DNA: TGCGCCAGCAGCCAAGTCGGGGGGAATCAGCCCCAGCATTTT.

The DNA of the CDR3 is TGTGCCAGCAGCCAGGGCCATAACACTGAAGCTTTCTTT. Protein sequence: CASSQGHNTEAFF. The chain uses TRBV14 and TRBJ1-1; D not certain. Trimming stripped 3 bases from V and 2 bases from J, with 7 bases between. This CDR3 spans 13 amino acids. The germline V gene has CDR1 SGHDN and CDR2 FVKESK.

V usage is TRBV29-1 and J usage is TRBJ1-1; 7 nucleotides align to TRBD1. V lost 8 bases and J lost 5; bases outside the gene matches: 23. The germline CDR1 and CDR2 sequences are SQVTM and ANQGSEA. The CDR3 is made up of 17 amino acids. The DNA of the CDR3 is TGCAGCTCCGAAAGACGGACAGGCAAAGAGGGCACAACTGAAGCTTTCTTT. It translates to CSSERRTGKEGTTEAFF.

The rearrangement joins TRBV18 to TRBJ2-7; possible D gene TRBD1, 6 bases. The CDR3 is 15 residues long. V shed 6 bases and J shed 1 base, with 16 bases lying between them. Germline V CDR1 and CDR2: KGHSH, LQKENI. The CDR3 loop is CASSWSPTGSYEQYF. For the CDR3, the DNA is TGTGCCAGCTCGTGGTCCCCAACAGGGTCCTACGAGCAGTACTTC.

This chain connects TRBV6-5 to TRBJ2-5; 7 nucleotides match TRBD1. Looked up from germline, CDR1 is MNHEY and CDR2 is SVGAGI. V trimming: 6 bases; J trimming: 2 bases; junction bases outside the gene matches: 3. This CDR3 contains 13 residues. CDR3 region: CASRWDRQETQYF. The CDR3 nucleotides are TGTGCCAGCAGGTGGGACAGACAAGAGACCCAGTACTTC.

This chain joins TRBV24-1 and TRBJ1-5; D call uncertain. Looked up from germline, CDR1 is KGHDR and CDR2 is SFDVKD. This CDR3 is 15 amino acids long. V lost 6 bases and J lost 1, with 12 bases in between. The CDR3 region is CATSPEMLSNQPQHF. In DNA form, the CDR3 reads TGTGCCACCAGTCCAGAAATGCTGAGCAATCAGCCCCAGCATTTT.

This rearrangement joins TRBV5-6 to TRBJ2-5; unclear D gene. V lost 3 bases, J lost 4 bases, and 10 bases lay in between. The length of the CDR3 is 13 residues. Germline V CDR1 and CDR2: SGHDT, YYEEEE. The CDR3 DNA is TGTGCCAGCAGCTCGGAATCTAGAGAGACCCAGTACTTC. This translates into CASSSESRETQYF.

V is TRBV29-1 and J is TRBJ2-4; 8 bases fit TRBD2. The CDR3 is 14 amino acids. The ends lost 5 bases at V and 1 base at J; junction bases unmatched: 4. Germline-derived CDR1 and CDR2 are SQVTM and ANQGSEA. The CDR3 sequence is CSVMSGSAKNIQYF. The CDR3 coding sequence is TGCAGCGTTATGAGCGGGAGCGCCAAAAACATTCAGTACTTC.

Worth noting for this clone: Germline is not matched at one junction end, which may reflect a read error. The V and J genes are TRBV6-4 and TRBJ2-1; 7 nucleotides line up with TRBD1. In germline, CDR1 is MRHNA, CDR2 SNTAGT. This CDR3 comprises 14 residues. The DNA for the CDR3 is TGTGCCAGCAGTAACTCAAACAGGGGAAATGAGCAGTTCTTC. It specifies CASSNSNRGNEQFF.

The rearrangement links TRBV9 to TRBJ2-4, with D perhaps matching TRBD2 (6 bases). V dropped 4 bases and J dropped 5 bases, with 13 bases sitting between them. This CDR3 spans 14 amino acids. The germline V gene encodes CDR1 SGDLS and CDR2 YYNGEE. CDR3 region: CASSWGDSENIQYF. CDR3 in DNA: TGTGCCAGCAGCTGGGGGGATAGCGAAAACATTCAGTACTTC.